A selection of T cell receptor beta chains follows, all from one sample in a study of OX40 agonist ivuxolimab in advanced cancers. Profiling relied on immunoSEQ multiplex PCR, and the TCRdb table lists in-frame clones only, not all of them. The table lists 40,000 to 60,000 clones, about four fifths of them singletons, with around 1.9% in the top ten. This specimen was CD4+ or CD8+ T cells sorted from blood, taken in a trial of the OX40 agonist ivuxolimab. The receptor source for this set is an adult with an advanced solid tumor such as melanoma, head and neck, liver or kidney cancer. CDR3s include the opening cysteine and the closing phenylalanine or tryptophan. Fields, in order: CDR3 length, V gene, J gene, D gene, clone size, CDR3 DNA, CDR3 protein. The D gene is left open where the match is weak. Some rows have no size entry. The others give once, few or many, or a class for an expanded clone.

len: 16; v_gene: TRBV15; j_gene: TRBJ1-1; d_gene: TRBD1; abundance: NA; CDR3nt: TGTGCCACCAGCAGAGGTGAGACAGGGCTGGGCACTGAAGCTTTCTTT; CDR3aa: CATSRGETGLGTEAFF
len: 17; v_gene: TRBV7-3; j_gene: TRBJ2-3; d_gene: TRBD2; abundance: NA; CDR3nt: TGTGCCAGCAGCTCCGGACTAGCGGGGGGGTTTACAGATACGCAGTATTTT; CDR3aa: CASSSGLAGGFTDTQYF
len: 15; v_gene: TRBV2; j_gene: TRBJ1-2; d_gene: NA; abundance: NA; CDR3nt: TGTGCCAGCAGTGAAGAGGGCAGGCCCTCATATGGCTACACCTTC; CDR3aa: CASSEEGRPSYGYTF
len: 13; v_gene: TRBV10-3; j_gene: TRBJ1-1; d_gene: NA; abundance: NA; CDR3nt: TGTGCCATCACGCAGGGGATGAACACTGAAGCTTTCTTT; CDR3aa: CAITQGMNTEAFF
len: 15; v_gene: TRBV18; j_gene: TRBJ1-1; d_gene: NA; abundance: NA; CDR3nt: TGTGCCAGCTCGCCTCAAGGGCACGCTAGCACTGAAGCTTTCTTT; CDR3aa: CASSPQGHASTEAFF
len: 12; v_gene: TRBV7-8; j_gene: TRBJ1-1; d_gene: NA; abundance: NA; CDR3nt: TGTGCCAGCGGTTACGGGGCCACTGAAGCTTTCTTT; CDR3aa: CASGYGATEAFF
len: 20; v_gene: TRBV30; j_gene: TRBJ1-6; d_gene: TRBD1; abundance: NA; CDR3nt: TGTGCCTGGAGTGGCGTTTCGATGGGACAGGAGGGAATTTATAATTCACCCCTCCACTTT; CDR3aa: CAWSGVSMGQEGIYNSPLHF
len: 13; v_gene: TRBV5-4; j_gene: TRBJ1-6; d_gene: NA; abundance: NA; CDR3nt: TGTGCCAGCAGCTTGGAGGCAGGCTCACCCCTCCACTTT; CDR3aa: CASSLEAGSPLHF
len: 15; v_gene: TRBV7-6; j_gene: TRBJ2-7; d_gene: TRBD1; abundance: NA; CDR3nt: TGTGCCAGCAGCTCGGGACAGGGGTCCCCCTACGAGCAGTACTTC; CDR3aa: CASSSGQGSPYEQYF
len: 15; v_gene: TRBV6-1; j_gene: TRBJ2-7; d_gene: NA; abundance: NA; CDR3nt: TGTGCCAGCAGTGATTACCCCCTGAAGGGCTACGAGCAGTACTTC; CDR3aa: CASSDYPLKGYEQYF
len: 11; v_gene: TRBV28; j_gene: TRBJ1-1; d_gene: NA; abundance: NA; CDR3nt: TGTGCCAGCAGTCATTACACTGAAGCTTTCTTT; CDR3aa: CASSHYTEAFF
len: 15; v_gene: TRBV6-5; j_gene: TRBJ2-7; d_gene: TRBD2; abundance: NA; CDR3nt: TGTGCCAGCAGTTACTCCTCCCGACTAGCGGGGGAGCAGTACTTC; CDR3aa: CASSYSSRLAGEQYF
len: 13; v_gene: TRBV7-2; j_gene: TRBJ2-5; d_gene: NA; abundance: NA; CDR3nt: TGTGCCAGCAGCTCGGGACCGCAAGAGACCCAGTACTTC; CDR3aa: CASSSGPQETQYF
len: 14; v_gene: TRBV7-2; j_gene: TRBJ2-7; d_gene: TRBD1; abundance: once; CDR3nt: TGTGCCAGCAGCGTGGGACAGGACTCCTACGAGCAGTACTTC; CDR3aa: CASSVGQDSYEQYF
len: 15; v_gene: TRBV13; j_gene: TRBJ2-1; d_gene: TRBD2; abundance: NA; CDR3nt: TGTGCCAGCAGCTTAGGAGCGGGGGTTTACAATGAGCAGTTCTTC; CDR3aa: CASSLGAGVYNEQFF
len: 14; v_gene: TRBV10-3; j_gene: TRBJ2-5; d_gene: NA; abundance: NA; CDR3nt: TGTGCCATCAGTCCGAACGGGTACCAAGAGACCCAGTACTTC; CDR3aa: CAISPNGYQETQYF
len: 17; v_gene: TRBV7-2; j_gene: TRBJ2-7; d_gene: TRBD1; abundance: NA; CDR3nt: TGTGCCAGCAGCTTAGCGCCCCCGGGACAGGGAGTTCCCGAGCAGTACTTC; CDR3aa: CASSLAPPGQGVPEQYF
len: 16; v_gene: TRBV5-1; j_gene: TRBJ1-1; d_gene: NA; abundance: NA; CDR3nt: TGCGCCAGCAGCTTGGTGTTCGGACAACTGAACACTGAAGCTTTCTTT; CDR3aa: CASSLVFGQLNTEAFF
len: 16; v_gene: TRBV11-1; j_gene: TRBJ2-2; d_gene: NA; abundance: NA; CDR3nt: TGTGCCAGCAGCTTAAAAAGAGGGGTGAACACCGGGGAGCTGTTTTTT; CDR3aa: CASSLKRGVNTGELFF
len: 14; v_gene: TRBV5-6; j_gene: TRBJ2-7; d_gene: TRBD2; abundance: NA; CDR3nt: TGTGCCAGCAGCCCCGGGGGGGAGTCCTACGAGCAGTACTTC; CDR3aa: CASSPGGESYEQYF
len: 14; v_gene: TRBV6-1; j_gene: TRBJ1-3; d_gene: NA; abundance: NA; CDR3nt: TGTGCCAGCAGTGTACCGATCTCTGGAAACACCATATATTTT; CDR3aa: CASSVPISGNTIYF
len: 15; v_gene: TRBV7-7; j_gene: TRBJ2-2; d_gene: TRBD1; abundance: NA; CDR3nt: TGTGCTAGCAGCCAGGGGACAGGGATCACCGGGGAGCTGTTTTTT; CDR3aa: CASSQGTGITGELFF
len: 17; v_gene: TRBV7-2; j_gene: TRBJ2-3; d_gene: NA; abundance: few; CDR3nt: TGTGCCAGCAGCCGAGGAAGGCTATCGTTCCGCACAGATACGCAGTATTTT; CDR3aa: CASSRGRLSFRTDTQYF
len: 14; v_gene: TRBV19; j_gene: TRBJ1-2; d_gene: NA; abundance: NA; CDR3nt: TGTGCCAGTACCCCGACAGTGTCGGTTGAAGGCTACACCTTC; CDR3aa: CASTPTVSVEGYTF
len: 17; v_gene: TRBV21-1; j_gene: TRBJ1-6; d_gene: NA; abundance: NA; CDR3nt: TGTGCCAGCAGCTTTCGGGGAGCAGGGGGAGGGAATTCACCCCTCCACTTT; CDR3aa: CASSFRGAGGGNSPLHF
len: 14; v_gene: TRBV6-5; j_gene: TRBJ2-2; d_gene: TRBD1; abundance: NA; CDR3nt: TGTGCCAGCACACAGACAGGGCGGACCGGGGAGCTGTTTTTT; CDR3aa: CASTQTGRTGELFF
len: 13; v_gene: TRBV18; j_gene: TRBJ2-1; d_gene: TRBD1; abundance: once; CDR3nt: TGTGCCAGCTCACCTACAGGGGACAATGAGCAGTTCTTC; CDR3aa: CASSPTGDNEQFF
len: 16; v_gene: TRBV21-1; j_gene: TRBJ2-3; d_gene: NA; abundance: once; CDR3nt: TGTGCCAGCATCGAATCGGGACTAGCGAAGGCAGATACGCAGTATTTT; CDR3aa: CASIESGLAKADTQYF
len: 15; v_gene: TRBV30; j_gene: TRBJ2-1; d_gene: NA; abundance: few; CDR3nt: TGTGCCTGGAGTGGAGGGCAGGGGTCCCACAATGAGCAGTTCTTC; CDR3aa: CAWSGGQGSHNEQFF
len: 13; v_gene: TRBV6-5; j_gene: TRBJ2-7; d_gene: NA; abundance: NA; CDR3nt: TGTGCCAGCAGCAACGAGGTACCCCACGAGCAGTACTTC; CDR3aa: CASSNEVPHEQYF
len: 16; v_gene: TRBV2; j_gene: TRBJ1-2; d_gene: NA; abundance: NA; CDR3nt: TGTGCCAGCACCCATGAGTGGGACACGGATAACTATGGCTACACCTTC; CDR3aa: CASTHEWDTDNYGYTF
len: 13; v_gene: TRBV15; j_gene: TRBJ2-7; d_gene: NA; abundance: NA; CDR3nt: TGTGCCACCAGCAGAGATTTCCGGTACGAGCAGTACTTC; CDR3aa: CATSRDFRYEQYF
len: 11; v_gene: TRBV19; j_gene: TRBJ2-7; d_gene: NA; abundance: NA; CDR3nt: TGTGCCAGTAGTGCGGCGTACGAGCAGTACTTC; CDR3aa: CASSAAYEQYF
len: 20; v_gene: TRBV15; j_gene: TRBJ2-4; d_gene: TRBD1; abundance: NA; CDR3nt: TGTGCCACCAGCAGAGATCTACGGGGACAGGGGATATTGGTCAAAAACATTCAGTACTTC; CDR3aa: CATSRDLRGQGILVKNIQYF
len: 13; v_gene: TRBV7-5; j_gene: TRBJ2-7; d_gene: NA; abundance: once; CDR3nt: TGTGCCAGAAGTTGGGACTACGGTCACGAGCAGTACTTC; CDR3aa: CARSWDYGHEQYF
len: 13; v_gene: TRBV6-6; j_gene: TRBJ1-1; d_gene: NA; abundance: NA; CDR3nt: TGTGCCAGCACTAAAACAGGGCGCCTTGAAGCTTTCTTT; CDR3aa: CASTKTGRLEAFF
len: 14; v_gene: TRBV10-1; j_gene: TRBJ2-4; d_gene: NA; abundance: once; CDR3nt: TGCGCCAGCAGTGGGACGGGGGCCAAAAACATTCAGTACTTC; CDR3aa: CASSGTGAKNIQYF
len: 14; v_gene: TRBV7-9; j_gene: TRBJ1-1; d_gene: NA; abundance: once; CDR3nt: TGTGCCAGCAGCTTAGACATCAGCGCCGCTGAAGCTTTCTTT; CDR3aa: CASSLDISAAEAFF
len: 14; v_gene: TRBV5-6; j_gene: TRBJ2-3; d_gene: NA; abundance: NA; CDR3nt: TGTGCCAGCAGCTTGATTCCTAGCACAGATACGCAGTATTTT; CDR3aa: CASSLIPSTDTQYF
len: 16; v_gene: TRBV11-2; j_gene: TRBJ2-7; d_gene: NA; abundance: NA; CDR3nt: TGTGCCAGCAGCTTAACGACAGGTCCGGCTAGTTACGAGCAGTACTTC; CDR3aa: CASSLTTGPASYEQYF
len: 13; v_gene: TRBV5-1; j_gene: TRBJ2-7; d_gene: NA; abundance: NA; CDR3nt: TGCGCCAGCAGCCCCCCCGTCCCGTACGAGCAGTACTTC; CDR3aa: CASSPPVPYEQYF
len: 11; v_gene: TRBV20-1; j_gene: TRBJ1-1; d_gene: NA; abundance: NA; CDR3nt: TGCAGGCTCTATGGGAACACTGAAGCTTTCTTT; CDR3aa: CRLYGNTEAFF
len: 14; v_gene: TRBV28; j_gene: TRBJ2-7; d_gene: NA; abundance: NA; CDR3nt: TGTGCCAGCAGACCCCCCGGGCGTGCCTACGAGCAGTACTTC; CDR3aa: CASRPPGRAYEQYF
len: 12; v_gene: TRBV29-1; j_gene: TRBJ1-2; d_gene: NA; abundance: NA; CDR3nt: TGCAGCGTCGTAACAGGCGAAGGCGGCTACACCTTC; CDR3aa: CSVVTGEGGYTF
len: 13; v_gene: TRBV7-7; j_gene: TRBJ1-1; d_gene: NA; abundance: few; CDR3nt: TGTGCTAGCAGCTTACAGATGAACACTGAAGCTTTCTTT; CDR3aa: CASSLQMNTEAFF
len: 15; v_gene: TRBV9; j_gene: TRBJ2-2; d_gene: TRBD1; abundance: NA; CDR3nt: TGTGCCAGCCGTCGGGGACAGGGGAAGACCGGGGAGCTGTTTTTT; CDR3aa: CASRRGQGKTGELFF
len: 15; v_gene: TRBV9; j_gene: TRBJ2-1; d_gene: NA; abundance: NA; CDR3nt: TGTGCCAGCAGCCCTCTCGTTTCATTGCACAATGAGCAGTTCTTC; CDR3aa: CASSPLVSLHNEQFF
len: 16; v_gene: TRBV28; j_gene: TRBJ2-3; d_gene: TRBD2; abundance: NA; CDR3nt: TGTGCCAGCAGTTCTAGCGGCTACCCTAGCACAGATACGCAGTATTTT; CDR3aa: CASSSSGYPSTDTQYF
len: 14; v_gene: TRBV7-9; j_gene: TRBJ2-3; d_gene: NA; abundance: NA; CDR3nt: TGTGCCAGCAGCTTGAGCGGACGCACAGATACGCAGTATTTT; CDR3aa: CASSLSGRTDTQYF
len: 13; v_gene: TRBV7-3; j_gene: TRBJ2-1; d_gene: NA; abundance: NA; CDR3nt: TGTGCCAGCAGCTCCACCGTGAACAATGAGCAGTTCTTC; CDR3aa: CASSSTVNNEQFF